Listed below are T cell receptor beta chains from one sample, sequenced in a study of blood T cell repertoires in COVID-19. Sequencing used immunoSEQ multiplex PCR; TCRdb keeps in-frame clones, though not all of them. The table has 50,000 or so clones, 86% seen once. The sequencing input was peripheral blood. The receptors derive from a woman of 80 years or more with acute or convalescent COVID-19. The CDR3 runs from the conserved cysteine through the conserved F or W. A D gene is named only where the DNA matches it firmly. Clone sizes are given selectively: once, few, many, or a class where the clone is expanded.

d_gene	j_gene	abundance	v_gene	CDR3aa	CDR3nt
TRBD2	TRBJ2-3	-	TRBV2	CASSELGLGADTQYF	TGTGCCAGCAGTGAACTCGGACTAGGTGCAGATACGCAGTATTTT
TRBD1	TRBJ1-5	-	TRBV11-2	CASSLQGVGNQPQHF	TGTGCCAGCAGCTTACAGGGGGTAGGCAATCAGCCCCAGCATTTT
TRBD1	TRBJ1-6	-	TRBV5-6	CASSLGQGANSPLHF	TGTGCCAGCAGCTTGGGGCAGGGGGCTAATTCACCCCTCCACTTT
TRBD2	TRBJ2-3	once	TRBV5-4	CASSRPGTSGGGATDTQYF	TGTGCCAGCAGCCGTCCCGGGACTAGCGGTGGGGGGGCCACAGATACGCAGTATTTT
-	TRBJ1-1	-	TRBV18	CASSPGPTSAFF	TGTGCCAGCTCACCGGGCCCCACCTCAGCTTTCTTT
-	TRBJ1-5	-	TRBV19	CASSTTGRTYSNQPQHF	TGTGCCAGTAGTACCACCGGTAGGACTTATAGCAATCAGCCCCAGCATTTT
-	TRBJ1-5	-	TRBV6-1	CASSEGRVSNQPQHF	TGTGCCAGCAGTGAAGGCAGGGTCAGCAATCAGCCCCAGCATTTT
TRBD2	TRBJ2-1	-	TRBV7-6	CASSLASSGPVGVQFF	TGTGCCAGCAGCTTAGCCTCTAGCGGGCCGGTAGGGGTGCAGTTCTTC
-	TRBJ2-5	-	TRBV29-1	CSVEQSSRGKTQYF	TGCAGCGTTGAACAGTCCTCCCGGGGAAAGACCCAGTACTTC
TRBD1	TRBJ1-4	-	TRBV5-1	CASSWGQGGANEKLFF	TGCGCCAGCAGCTGGGGACAGGGCGGGGCTAATGAAAAACTGTTTTTT
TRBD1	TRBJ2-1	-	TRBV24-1	CATSDTRTGWREQFF	TGTGCCACCAGTGATACAAGGACAGGGTGGCGTGAGCAGTTCTTC
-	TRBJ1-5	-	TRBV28	CASTSRGKPQHF	TGTGCCAGCACCTCGCGGGGGAAGCCCCAGCATTTT
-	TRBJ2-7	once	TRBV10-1	CASSDGYYEQYF	TGCGCCAGCAGTGACGGTTATTACGAGCAGTACTTC
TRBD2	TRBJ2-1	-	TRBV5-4	CASRFSGGAYNEQFF	TGTGCCAGCAGGTTTAGCGGGGGGGCGTACAATGAGCAGTTCTTC
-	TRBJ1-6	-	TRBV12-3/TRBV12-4	CASCTGRSPLHF	TGTGCCAGCTGTACAGGTCGCTCACCCCTCCACTTT
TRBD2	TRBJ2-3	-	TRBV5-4	CASNPSSGGGTDTQYF	TGTGCCAGCAACCCATCGAGCGGGGGGGGGACAGATACGCAGTATTTT
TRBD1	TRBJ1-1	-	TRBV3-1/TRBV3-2	CASSHGTGRMNTEAFF	TGTGCCAGCAGCCACGGGACAGGGAGGATGAACACTGAAGCTTTCTTT
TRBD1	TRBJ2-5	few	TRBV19	CASSHWDSQETQYF	TGTGCCAGTAGCCATTGGGACAGCCAAGAGACCCAGTACTTC
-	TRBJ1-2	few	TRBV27	CASSGYSTDGYTF	TGTGCCAGCAGTGGATATTCGACAGATGGCTACACCTTC
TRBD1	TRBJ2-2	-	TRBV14	CASSQPSGGVTGELFF	TGTGCCAGCAGCCAACCGTCAGGGGGTGTGACCGGGGAGCTGTTTTTT
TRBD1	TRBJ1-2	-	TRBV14	CASSDRQGAYSGYTF	TGTGCCAGCAGCGACAGACAGGGTGCCTATAGTGGCTACACCTTC
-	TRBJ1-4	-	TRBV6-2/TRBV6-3	CASSYPDSSHEKLFF	TGTGCCAGCAGTTACCCCGACTCATCCCACGAAAAACTGTTTTTT
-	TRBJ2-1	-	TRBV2	CASSERRSNEQFF	TGTGCCAGCAGTGAGAGAAGGAGTAATGAGCAGTTCTTC
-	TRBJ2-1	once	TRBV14	CASSQRALYGPSYNEQFF	TGTGCCAGCAGCCAGAGGGCCCTGTACGGGCCCTCCTACAATGAGCAGTTCTTC